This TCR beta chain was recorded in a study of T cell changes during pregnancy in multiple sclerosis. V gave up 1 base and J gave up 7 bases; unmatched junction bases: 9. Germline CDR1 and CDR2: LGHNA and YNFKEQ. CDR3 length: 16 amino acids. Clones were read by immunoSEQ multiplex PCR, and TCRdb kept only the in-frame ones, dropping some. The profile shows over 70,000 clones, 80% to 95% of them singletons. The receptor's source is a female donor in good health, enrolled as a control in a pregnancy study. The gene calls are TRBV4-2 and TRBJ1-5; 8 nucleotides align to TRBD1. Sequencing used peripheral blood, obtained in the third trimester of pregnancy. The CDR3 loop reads CASSQGAGQEDQPQHF. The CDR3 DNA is TGTGCCAGCAGCCAAGGGGCGGGACAGGAGGACCAGCCCCAGCATTTT.